This T cell receptor (beta chain) is drawn from a study of cytomegalovirus exposure and HLA in healthy donors. Notes on the study in general: Sequence variants that were highly shared formed a cluster that was likely a sequencing artifact. A few CMV-associated chains proved CMV antigen-specific in vitro.

A multiplex PCR was run with 60 Vbeta primers and 13 Jbeta primers. TCRdb keeps only in-frame clones here, not all; method: immunoSEQ multiplex PCR. The data hold around 130,000 clones, with approximately 84% observed a single time. About this clone itself: Its target is unknown.

This CDR3 is built from 15 residues. Trimming took 3 bases from V and 5 from J; bases not matched to a gene: 5. CDR1 is SGDLS, CDR2 YYNGEE, per germline. The sequence derives from a woman in her late teens or twenties in good health and CMV-seronegative. The chain couples TRBV9 to TRBJ2-2, with TRBD2 matching 9 bases. What was sequenced was PBMCs. The CDR3 DNA sequence: TGTGCCAGCAGCGATAGCGGGAGAGGTACCGGGGAGCTGTTTTTT. Encoded protein: CASSDSGRGTGELFF.